Reported below is one T cell receptor (beta chain). What it binds is unknown. The protocol was immunoSEQ multiplex PCR, while the TCRdb copy is restricted to in-frame clones and leaves out a portion. The sample lists some 2,400,000 clones, 90% to 97% seen once, with more than 0.1% in the top ten. CDR3 size: 13 residues. Germline V gene sequence: CDR1 SEHNR, CDR2 FQNEAQ (reference sequence). V was shortened by 4 bases and J by 7 bases, with 14 bases between the two germline ends. This entry belongs to a study of shared clonotypes between healthy human individuals. In the study overall: Aged between 18 and 49, the donors were a couple of women and a few men.

Study-wide results and caveats: Researchers sampled only blood; tissue repertoires likely differ. Generation probability values for non-shared clonotypes were lower than those for clonotypes shared by all four donors. Measured sharing among donors was expected to vary with sequencing depth.

Source material: naive CD4+ T cells sorted from blood. Subset of the sample: CD45RA+ positively selected. The chain carries TRBV7-9 and TRBJ2-7, with TRBD2 as a possible D gene (5 bases). This sequence was found in a man between 18 and 35 years old in good health. The CDR3 reads CASSWGRDGEQYF. The DNA of the CDR3 is TGTGCCAGCAGCTGGGGTCGGGATGGGGAGCAGTACTTC.